The following is a TCR beta chain sequence with its context. The target antigen is unknown. V shed 5 bases, J shed 4 bases, and the junction held 11 bases outside the gene matches. Germline V gives CDR1 MNHEY, CDR2 SVGAGI. The CDR3 totals 15 residues. The PCR employed 60 Vbeta primers together with 13 Jbeta primers. Clones were read by immunoSEQ multiplex PCR, and TCRdb kept only the in-frame ones, dropping some. The sample has about 240,000 clones; 75% to 85% are singletons. Donors sampled were nominally healthy, though unrecorded immune exposures were likely. This sample is part of a study of cytomegalovirus exposure and HLA in healthy donors. About the research overall: In an early release, HLA-typed donors contributed 80 million to 95 million unique TCR sequences. Study results and caveats: According to a later analysis, donors in an Asian-associated ancestry cluster reportedly had fewer N-insertions than the approximately 730-donor mean.

This TCR was recovered from a woman between 55 and 75 years old in good health and CMV-seropositive. Sequencing was performed on PBMCs. J is TRBJ2-7 and V is TRBV6-5; 7 positions agree with TRBD1. CDR3 loop: CASSGPDRLLYEQYF. CDR3 bases: TGTGCCAGCAGTGGACCGGACAGGCTACTATACGAGCAGTACTTC.